Listed here are 10 T cell receptor beta chains from one sample, sequenced in a study of blood T cell repertoires in COVID-19. Clones were sequenced by immunoSEQ multiplex PCR, and TCRdb holds only the in-frame ones, with some missing. The repertoire holds 350,000 to 450,000 clones, less than 90% seen once, with 7.1% in the top ten. The sequencing input was peripheral blood. The receptors shown here come from a woman aged 55-70 years with COVID-19, enrolled during active disease.

The genes are TRBV19 and TRBJ2-3; TRBD2 agrees at 10 bases. This CDR3 region has 14 residues. With V trimmed by 7 bases and J by 6 bases, 7 bases remained unmatched. Germline CDR1 LNHDA, CDR2 SQIVND (reference sequence). This CDR3 reads CASMERGGRDTQYF. The CDR3 DNA is TGTGCCAGTATGGAGCGGGGGGGCCGGGATACGCAGTATTTT.

The chain couples TRBV11-2 to TRBJ2-7; 7 bases are shared with TRBD1. Germline V CDR1 and CDR2: SGHAT, FQNNGV. The CDR3 is 15 residues long. The trim removed 7 bases at V and 0 bases at J, leaving 9 bases unmatched. The CDR3 nucleotides read TGTGCCAGCAACGTAGGGGGCGCAAGCTCCTACGAGCAGTACTTC. Its protein product is CASNVGGASSYEQYF.

The chain employs TRBV12-2 and TRBJ2-1; no DNA check was done on the table's D call, TRBD2. TRBV12-2 is classified as a pseudogene. The CDR3 totals 16 residues. The CDR3 DNA is TGTGCAAGTCGTTTTAGCGGGCGGAGCTCCTACAATGAGCAGTTCTTC. Amino acids: CASRFSGRSSYNEQFF.

A note on this clone: The same CDR3 arises from other DNA sequences in this sample as well. The gene calls are TRBV5-1 and TRBJ1-1; D is ambiguous. V was pared by 1 base and J by 3 bases, with 7 bases between. In germline, CDR1 is SGHRS, CDR2 YFSETQ. The CDR3 is 13 amino acids. For the CDR3, the DNA is TGCGCCAGCAGCTTGAACGGGGACACTGAAGCTTTCTTT. As protein: CASSLNGDTEAFF.

This chain links TRBV19 with TRBJ1-1; D remains ambiguous. CDR3 size: 13 residues. The V end was cut by 7 bases, the J end by 4 bases, with 13 bases between. CDR1 is LNHDA and CDR2 is SQIVND in the germline V gene (reference sequence). CDR3 region: CASKEETLTEAFF. CDR3 bases: TGTGCCAGTAAGGAGGAAACCCTCACTGAAGCTTTCTTT. The variable domain in full, with the rest retrieved from reference TRBV19 and TRBJ1-1, is DGGITQSPKYLFRKEGQNVTLSCEQNLNHDAMYWYRQDPGQGLRLIYYSQIVNDFQKGDIAEGYSVSREKKESFPLTVTSAQKNPTAFYLCASKEETLTEAFFGQGTRLTVV.

This chain uses TRBV28 with TRBJ2-7; TRBD1 aligns across 8 bases. V gave up 7 bases and J gave up 3 bases; unmatched junction bases: 11. The CDR3 consists of 15 residues. The V gene's germline CDR1 is MDHEN and CDR2 SYDVKM. DNA for the CDR3: TGTGCCAGCACGTCTCAGGGGGCAGGTAGCTACGAGCAGTACTTC. This translates into CASTSQGAGSYEQYF.

The chain uses TRBV10-3 and TRBJ1-2; TRBD1 matches 8 bases. After removal of 3 bases from V and 7 bases from J, the junction contained 7 bases not matched to a gene. CDR3 size: 14 residues. The germline CDR1 and CDR2 sequences are ENHRY and SYGVKD. The CDR3 sequence is CAISETDRVGGYTF. CDR3 DNA sequence: TGTGCCATCAGTGAAACGGACAGGGTGGGTGGCTACACCTTC.

This chain links TRBV21-1 with TRBJ2-7; the DNA was not compared with TRBD1, the D call given in the table. TRBV21-1 is a pseudogene locus. The CDR3 runs 16 residues. CDR3 sequence: CASSPAWDRAAYEQYF. As DNA, the CDR3 is TGTGCCAGCAGCCCTGCCTGGGACAGGGCCGCCTACGAGCAGTACTTC.

This chain joins TRBV5-1 and TRBJ2-3; 7 bases map to TRBD1. The CDR3 is 15 residues long. The V segment lost 4 bases and the J segment 4 bases; nucleotides outside the gene matches: 9. Germline V gene sequence: CDR1 SGHRS, CDR2 YFSETQ. CDR3 sequence: CASSTTGVGADTQYF. CDR3 DNA: TGCGCCAGCAGCACAACAGGGGTCGGCGCAGATACGCAGTATTTT.

The chain uses TRBV19 and TRBJ1-6, with D uncertain. The V end was cut by 2 bases, the J end by 10 bases, with 18 bases between. CDR3 length equals 16 residues. Germline assignment: CDR1 LNHDA and CDR2 SQIVND (reference sequence). In nucleotides, the CDR3 is TGTGCCAGTAGTATATCGGGGAATACGCTCGGGTCACCCCTCCACTTT. It encodes CASSISGNTLGSPLHF. Based on the CDR3 plus reference TRBV19 and TRBJ1-6, the full variable domain is DGGITQSPKYLFRKEGQNVTLSCEQNLNHDAMYWYRQDPGQGLRLIYYSQIVNDFQKGDIAEGYSVSREKKESFPLTVTSAQKNPTAFYLCASSISGNTLGSPLHFGNGTRLTVT.